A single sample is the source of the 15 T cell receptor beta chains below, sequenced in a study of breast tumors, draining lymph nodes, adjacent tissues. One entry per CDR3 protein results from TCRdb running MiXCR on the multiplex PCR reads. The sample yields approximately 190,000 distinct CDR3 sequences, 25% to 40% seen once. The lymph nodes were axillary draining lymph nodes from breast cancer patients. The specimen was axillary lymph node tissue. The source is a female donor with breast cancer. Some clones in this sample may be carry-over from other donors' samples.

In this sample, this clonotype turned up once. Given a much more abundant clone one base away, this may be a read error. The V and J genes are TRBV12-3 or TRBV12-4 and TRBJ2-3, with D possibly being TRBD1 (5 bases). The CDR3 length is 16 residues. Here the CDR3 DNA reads TGTGCCAGCAGTTTAGCGCTTGACTTCCGCACAGGTACGCAGTATTTT. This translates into CASSLALDFRTGTQYF.

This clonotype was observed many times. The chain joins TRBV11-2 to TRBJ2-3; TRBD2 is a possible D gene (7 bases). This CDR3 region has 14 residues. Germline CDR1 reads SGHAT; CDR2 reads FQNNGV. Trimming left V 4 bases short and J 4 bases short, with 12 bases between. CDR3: CASSSGAGADTQYF. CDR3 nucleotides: TGTGCCAGCAGCTCAGGGGCGGGGGCAGATACGCAGTATTTT.

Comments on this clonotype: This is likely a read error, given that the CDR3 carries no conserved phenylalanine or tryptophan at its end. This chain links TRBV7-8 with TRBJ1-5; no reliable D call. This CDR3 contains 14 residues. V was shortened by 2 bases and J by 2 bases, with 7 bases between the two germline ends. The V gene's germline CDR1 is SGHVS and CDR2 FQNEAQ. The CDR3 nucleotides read TGTGCCAGCAGCTTAAGGCAGGGCAATCAGCCCCAGCATCTT. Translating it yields CASSLRQGNQPQHL.

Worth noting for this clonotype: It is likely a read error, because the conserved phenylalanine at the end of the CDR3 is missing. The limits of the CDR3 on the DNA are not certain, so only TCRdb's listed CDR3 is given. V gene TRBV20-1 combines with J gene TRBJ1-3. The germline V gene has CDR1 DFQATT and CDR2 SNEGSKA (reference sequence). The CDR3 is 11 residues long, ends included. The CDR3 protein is CSARDGRQLLA.

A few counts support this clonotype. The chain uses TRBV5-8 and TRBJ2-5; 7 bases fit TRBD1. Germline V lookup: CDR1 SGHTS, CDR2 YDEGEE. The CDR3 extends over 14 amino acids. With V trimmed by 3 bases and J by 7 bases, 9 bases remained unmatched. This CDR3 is CASSSDRALGTQYF. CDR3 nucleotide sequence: TGTGCCAGCAGCTCTGACAGGGCCCTCGGGACCCAGTACTTC.

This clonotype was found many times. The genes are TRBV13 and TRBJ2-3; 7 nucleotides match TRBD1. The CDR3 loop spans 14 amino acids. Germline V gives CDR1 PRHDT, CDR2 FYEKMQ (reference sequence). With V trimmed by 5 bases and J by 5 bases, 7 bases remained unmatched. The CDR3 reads CASSPGTEEDTQYF. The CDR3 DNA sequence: TGTGCCAGCAGCCCCGGGACAGAGGAAGATACGCAGTATTTT.

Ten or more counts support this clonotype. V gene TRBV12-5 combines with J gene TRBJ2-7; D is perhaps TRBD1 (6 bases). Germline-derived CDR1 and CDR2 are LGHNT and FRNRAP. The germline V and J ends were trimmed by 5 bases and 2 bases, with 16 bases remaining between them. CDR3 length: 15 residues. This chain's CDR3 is CASGPQDRSTYEQYF. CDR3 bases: TGTGCTAGTGGTCCACAGGACAGATCCACCTACGAGCAGTACTTC.

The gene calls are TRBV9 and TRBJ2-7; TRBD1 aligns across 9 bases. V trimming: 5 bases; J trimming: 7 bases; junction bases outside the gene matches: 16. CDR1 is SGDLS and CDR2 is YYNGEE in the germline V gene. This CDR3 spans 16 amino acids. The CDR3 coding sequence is TGTGCCAGCAGTTACTCCCCCGGGACAGGGTTCGATGAGCAGTACTTC. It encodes CASSYSPGTGFDEQYF.

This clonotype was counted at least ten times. The CDR3 coding sequence is TGTGCCCCGGGGGAGGATATCGGTTATACGCAGTATTTT. Residues: CAPGEDIGYTQYF. The chain uses TRBV24-1 and TRBJ2-3; weak D call: TRBD2 (6 bases). Trimming shortened V by 12 bases and J by 7 bases, and 19 bases separated the two germline ends. The length of the CDR3 is 13 residues. The V gene's germline CDR1 is KGHDR and CDR2 SFDVKD.

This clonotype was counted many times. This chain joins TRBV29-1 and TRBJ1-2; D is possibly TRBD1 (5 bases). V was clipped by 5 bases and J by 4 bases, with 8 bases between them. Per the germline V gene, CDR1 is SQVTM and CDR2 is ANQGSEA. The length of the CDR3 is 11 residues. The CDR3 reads CSVPRAYGYTF. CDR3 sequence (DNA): TGCAGCGTTCCCAGGGCCTATGGCTACACCTTC.

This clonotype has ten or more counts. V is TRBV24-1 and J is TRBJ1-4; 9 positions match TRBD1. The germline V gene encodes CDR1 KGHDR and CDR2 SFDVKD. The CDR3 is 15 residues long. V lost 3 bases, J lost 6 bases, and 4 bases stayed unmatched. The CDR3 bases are TGTGCCACCAGTGATACAGGGGGCAATTATGAAAAACTGTTTTTT. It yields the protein CATSDTGGNYEKLFF.

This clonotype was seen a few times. This CDR3 reads CASSLARGRETQYF. The CDR3 region has the DNA TGTGCCAGCAGTTTGGCGCGGGGACGGGAGACCCAGTACTTC. The rearrangement links TRBV28 to TRBJ2-5; D may be TRBD2 (6 bases). Trimming cost V 3 bases and J 5 bases, with 13 bases left between them. Germline CDR1 reads MDHEN; CDR2 reads SYDVKM. This CDR3 is built from 14 residues.

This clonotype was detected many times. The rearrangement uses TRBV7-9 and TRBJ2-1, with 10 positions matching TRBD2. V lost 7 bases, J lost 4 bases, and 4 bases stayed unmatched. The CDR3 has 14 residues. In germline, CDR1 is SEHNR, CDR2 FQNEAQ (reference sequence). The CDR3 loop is CASTDSGGYNEQFF. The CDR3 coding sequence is TGTGCCAGCACCGATAGCGGGGGGTACAATGAGCAGTTCTTC. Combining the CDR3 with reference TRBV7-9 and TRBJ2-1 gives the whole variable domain DTGVSQNPRHKITKRGQNVTFRCDPISEHNRLYWYRQTLGQGPEFLTYFQNEAQLEKSRLLSDRFSAERPKGSFSTLEIQRTEQGDSAMYLCASTDSGGYNEQFFGPGTRLTVL.

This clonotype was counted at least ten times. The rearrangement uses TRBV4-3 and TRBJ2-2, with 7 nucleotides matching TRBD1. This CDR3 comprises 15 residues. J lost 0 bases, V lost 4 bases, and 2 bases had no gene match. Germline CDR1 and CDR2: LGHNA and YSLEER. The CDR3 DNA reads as TGCGCCAGCAGCCCCGGGACAGCGAACACCGGGGAGCTGTTTTTT. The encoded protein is CASSPGTANTGELFF.

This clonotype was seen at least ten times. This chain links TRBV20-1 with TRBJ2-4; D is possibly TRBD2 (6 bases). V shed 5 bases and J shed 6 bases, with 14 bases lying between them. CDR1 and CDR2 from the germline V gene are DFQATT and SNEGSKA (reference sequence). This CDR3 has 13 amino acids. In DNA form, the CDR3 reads TGCAGTGCTGGTATGGGGACTCGAAACATTCAGTACTTC. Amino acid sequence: CSAGMGTRNIQYF.